Below, 7 T cell receptor beta chains from the same sample are listed, as sequenced in a study of blood T cell repertoires in COVID-19. TCRdb's copy holds only in-frame clones and misses some; the assay was immunoSEQ multiplex PCR. The table includes approximately 300,000 clones, about nine tenths detected once. Sequencing was carried out using peripheral blood. These receptors were collected from a young woman with COVID-19, enrolled during active disease.

The chain couples TRBV11-2 to TRBJ1-2, with 7 bases lining up with TRBD1. Germline trimming cut 5 bases from V and 8 bases from J; bases unmatched to any gene: 8. The CDR3 extends over 13 amino acids. Per the germline V gene, CDR1 is SGHAT and CDR2 is FQNNGV. This CDR3 reads CASSRQGLNGYTF. DNA for the CDR3: TGTGCCAGCAGCCGACAGGGTTTGAACGGCTACACCTTC.

J is TRBJ2-3 and V is TRBV4-3, with 10 bases matching TRBD2. Germline CDR1 and CDR2: LGHNA and YSLEER. The CDR3 has 17 residues. V trimming: 0 bases; J trimming: 5 bases; junction bases outside the gene matches: 8. The CDR3 sequence: CASSQDSPSGSEDTQYF. The DNA of the CDR3 is TGCGCCAGCAGCCAAGATTCCCCTAGCGGGAGCGAAGATACGCAGTATTTT.

The chain employs TRBV19 and TRBJ1-3; D uncertain. The germline gives CDR1 LNHDA, CDR2 SQIVND (reference sequence). Trimming left V 1 base short and J 0 bases short, with 7 bases between. The CDR3 extends over 15 amino acids. The chain's CDR3 is CASSIGHISGNTIYF. The CDR3 nucleotides are TGTGCCAGTAGTATAGGACATATCTCTGGAAACACCATATATTTT.

This chain uses TRBV12-3 or TRBV12-4 with TRBJ1-1; D not resolved. V lost 8 bases to trimming and J lost 0 bases, with 10 bases between them. This CDR3 comprises 13 residues. CDR3 protein: CASGGTMNTEAFF. CDR3 coding DNA: TGTGCCAGCGGCGGAACCATGAACACTGAAGCTTTCTTT.

The chain carries TRBV3-1 (or the pseudogene TRBV3-2) and TRBJ2-7, with 10 nucleotides matching TRBD2. CDR1 LGHDT and CDR2 YNNKEL come from the germline V gene (reference sequence). This CDR3 has 15 amino acids. Trimming took 3 bases from V and 7 from J; bases not matched to a gene: 9. CDR3 nucleotide sequence: TGTGCCAGCAGCCACCATAGCGGGAGGTCCGGAGAGCAGTACTTC. It specifies CASSHHSGRSGEQYF.

CDR3 sequence (DNA): TGTGCCAGCAGCTACGGCCGGTCGGCCCGGGGCACTGAAGCTTTCTTT. It is translated as CASSYGRSARGTEAFF. The chain recombines TRBV7-9 with TRBJ1-1; D is uncertain. The germline gives CDR1 SEHNR, CDR2 FQNEAQ (reference sequence). This CDR3 is built from 16 residues. V dropped 4 bases and J dropped 4 bases, with 19 bases sitting between them.

V gene TRBV5-1 combines with J gene TRBJ2-7; 9 bases align to TRBD2. The CDR3 is 17 residues long. Looked up from germline, CDR1 is SGHRS and CDR2 is YFSETQ. Trimming took 0 bases from V and 7 from J; bases not matched to a gene: 14. The CDR3 DNA reads TGCGCCAGCAGCTTGGGCTGGGTAAGGGCGGGAGGGCTGGAGCAGTACTTC. Protein: CASSLGWVRAGGLEQYF.